This T cell receptor (beta chain) was documented in a study of blood T cell repertoires in COVID-19. Study details: The analysed material was cDNA or gDNA that came from T cells, B-cell-depleted T cells, or PBMCs.

Per the germline V gene, CDR1 is SGDLS and CDR2 is YYNGEE. J was trimmed by 3 bases and V by 5 bases; bases with no gene match: 6. CDR3 length: 16 residues. The assay was immunoSEQ multiplex PCR, and TCRdb's table has in-frame clones only and misses some. Found here are fewer than 350,000 clones, 85% of them singletons; the top ten hold around 1.8%. The sequence came from a young woman who had been exposed to COVID-19. The V call is TRBV9, the J call TRBJ2-2; TRBD2 matches at 11 bases. Source material: PBMCs or T cells enriched from blood (not recorded which). This chain's CDR3 is CASRSTSGRYTGELFF. The CDR3 DNA reads as TGTGCCAGCAGAAGCACTAGCGGGAGATACACCGGGGAGCTGTTTTTT.